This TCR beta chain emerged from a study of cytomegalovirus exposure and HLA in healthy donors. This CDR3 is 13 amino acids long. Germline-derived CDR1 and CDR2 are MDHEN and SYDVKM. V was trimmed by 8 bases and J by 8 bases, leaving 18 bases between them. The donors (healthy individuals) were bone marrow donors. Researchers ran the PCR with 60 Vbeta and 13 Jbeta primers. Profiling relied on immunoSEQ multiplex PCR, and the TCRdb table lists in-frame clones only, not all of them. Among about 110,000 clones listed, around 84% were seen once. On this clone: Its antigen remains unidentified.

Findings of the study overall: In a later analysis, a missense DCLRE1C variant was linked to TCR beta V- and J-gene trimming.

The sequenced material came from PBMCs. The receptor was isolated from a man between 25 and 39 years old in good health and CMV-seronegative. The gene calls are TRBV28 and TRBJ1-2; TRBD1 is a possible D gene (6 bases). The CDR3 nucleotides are TGTGCCAGCGAGCGGCAACAGGGTTTGGGCTACACCTTC. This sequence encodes CASERQQGLGYTF.